This T cell receptor (beta chain) is from a study of regulatory T cells in long-lasting Graves disease. The time point was: newly diagnosed GD, antithyroid drugs for less than 3 months. RNA from PBMCs was the source of the TCR library. The CDR3 loop spans 13 amino acids. Germline assignment: CDR1 SGHVS and CDR2 FQNEAQ. V lost 5 bases to trimming and J lost 5 bases, with 12 bases between them. Broader study findings: Persistent Graves' patients possessed reduced TCR diversity relative to recently diagnosed ones.

In building TCR beta libraries, iRepertoire HTBI primers were used together with Arm-PCR of CDR3 regions. TCRdb used MiXCR to reprocess the multiplex PCR reads, holding one entry per CDR3 protein. The table shows about 540,000 distinct CDR3 sequences, with about 14% occurring only once. There are many counts of this clonotype. No antigen is known for it. These data were also filed under a second study, of T cells in Graves' hyperthyroidism and ophthalmopathy. From that study: First-round RT-PCR targeting the TCR CDR3 was performed with the HTBI primer set.

The sequence derives from a man aged 25-45 years with Graves disease. This specimen consisted of peripheral blood mononuclear cells (PBMCs), obtained at new diagnosis, from a patient treated with antithyroid drugs. The rearrangement uses TRBV7-8 and TRBJ2-5; D uncertain. CDR3 loop: CASSPQVVETQYF. The CDR3 region has the DNA TGTGCCAGCAGCCCTCAGGTCGTGGAGACCCAGTACTTC.